This TCR beta chain originates from a study of neoadjuvant anti-PD-1 for oral cavity cancer. Method: immunoSEQ multiplex PCR; TCRdb's copy keeps in-frame clones and lacks some. The table has around 14,000 clones, around 66% seen once. Time point defined: after neoadjuvant nivolumab, at surgical resection. Trimming took off 5 bases at V and 3 bases at J, with 13 bases between the two ends. Germline lookup yields CDR1 WSHSY and CDR2 SAAADI. This CDR3 contains 14 residues. Sample: PBMCs, taken after nivolumab (anti-PD-1) treatment. The chain couples TRBV10-2 to TRBJ1-1; a weak D match, TRBD1 (6 bases). The clonotype originates from a person between 40 and 80 years old with oral cavity squamous cell carcinoma. CDR3 loop: CASSRQGYDTEAFF. In nucleotides, the CDR3 is TGCGCCAGCAGTCGGCAGGGGTACGACACTGAAGCTTTCTTT.